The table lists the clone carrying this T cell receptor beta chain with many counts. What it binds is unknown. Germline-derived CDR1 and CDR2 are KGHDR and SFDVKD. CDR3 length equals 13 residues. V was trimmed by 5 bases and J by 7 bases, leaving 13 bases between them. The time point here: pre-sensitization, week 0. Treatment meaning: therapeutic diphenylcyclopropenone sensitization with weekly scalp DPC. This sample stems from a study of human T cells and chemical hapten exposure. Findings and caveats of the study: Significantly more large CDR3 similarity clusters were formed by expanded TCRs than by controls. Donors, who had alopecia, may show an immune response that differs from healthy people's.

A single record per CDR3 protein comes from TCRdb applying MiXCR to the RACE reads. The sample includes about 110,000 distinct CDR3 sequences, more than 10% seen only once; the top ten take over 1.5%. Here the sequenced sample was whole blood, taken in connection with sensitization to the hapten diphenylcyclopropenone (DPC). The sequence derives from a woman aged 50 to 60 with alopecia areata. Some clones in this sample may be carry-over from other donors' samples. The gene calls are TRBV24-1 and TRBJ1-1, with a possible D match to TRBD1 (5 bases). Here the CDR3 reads CATSAVGGDEAFF. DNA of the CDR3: TGTGCCACCAGTGCCGTTGGGGGGGATGAAGCTTTCTTT.